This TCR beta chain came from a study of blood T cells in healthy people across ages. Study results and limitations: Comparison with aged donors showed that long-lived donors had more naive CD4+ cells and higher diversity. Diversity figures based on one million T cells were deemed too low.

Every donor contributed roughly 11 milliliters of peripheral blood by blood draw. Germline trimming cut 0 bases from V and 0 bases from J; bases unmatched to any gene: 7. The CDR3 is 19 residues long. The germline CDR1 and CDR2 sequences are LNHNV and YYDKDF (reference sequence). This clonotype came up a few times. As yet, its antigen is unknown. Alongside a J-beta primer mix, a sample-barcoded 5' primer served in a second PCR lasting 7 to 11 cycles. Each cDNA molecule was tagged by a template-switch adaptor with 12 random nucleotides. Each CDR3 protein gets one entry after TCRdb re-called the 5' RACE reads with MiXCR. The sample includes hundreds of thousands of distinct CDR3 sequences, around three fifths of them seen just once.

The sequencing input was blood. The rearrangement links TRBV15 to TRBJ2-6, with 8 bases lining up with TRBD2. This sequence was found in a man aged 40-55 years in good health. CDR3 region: CATSREGAGVASGANVLTF. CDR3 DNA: TGTGCCACCAGCAGAGAGGGAGCGGGGGTCGCCTCTGGGGCCAACGTCCTGACTTTC. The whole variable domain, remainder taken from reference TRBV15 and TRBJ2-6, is DAMVIQNPRYQVTQFGKPVTLSCSQTLNHNVMYWYQQKSSQAPKLLFHYYDKDFNNEADTPDNFQSRRPNTSFCFLDIRSPGLGDTAMYLCATSREGAGVASGANVLTFGAGSRLTVL.